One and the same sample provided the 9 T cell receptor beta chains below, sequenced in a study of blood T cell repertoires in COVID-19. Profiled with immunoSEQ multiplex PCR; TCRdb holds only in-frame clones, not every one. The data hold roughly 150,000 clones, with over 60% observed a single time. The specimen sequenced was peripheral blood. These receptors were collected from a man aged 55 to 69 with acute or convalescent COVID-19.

The CDR3 sequence is CSVLTGASSGNTIYF. CDR3 nucleotides: TGCAGCGTCCTGACAGGGGCGAGCTCTGGAAACACCATATATTTT. This chain links TRBV29-1 with TRBJ1-3, with 8 bases fitting TRBD1. V lost 6 bases and J lost 0; bases outside the gene matches: 7. The V gene's germline CDR1 is SQVTM and CDR2 ANQGSEA. The CDR3 is 15 residues long. The entire variable domain, with the rest obtained from reference TRBV29-1 and TRBJ1-3, is as follows: SAVISQKPSRDICQRGTSLTIQCQVDSQVTMMFWYRQQPGQSLTLIATANQGSEATYESGFVIDKFPISRPNLTFSTLTVSNMSPEDSSIYLCSVLTGASSGNTIYFGEGSWLTVV.

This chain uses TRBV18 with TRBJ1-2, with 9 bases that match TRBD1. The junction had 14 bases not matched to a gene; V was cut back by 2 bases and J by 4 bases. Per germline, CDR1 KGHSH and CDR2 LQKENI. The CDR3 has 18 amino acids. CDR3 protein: CASSPSPGTGTPSYGYTF. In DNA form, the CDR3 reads TGTGCCAGCTCACCAAGTCCCGGGACAGGGACCCCCTCCTATGGCTACACCTTC. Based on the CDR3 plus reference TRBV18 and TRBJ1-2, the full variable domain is NAGVMQNPRHLVRRRGQEARLRCSPMKGHSHVYWYRQLPEEGLKFMVYLQKENIIDESGMPKERFSAEFPKEGPSILRIQQVVRGDSAAYFCASSPSPGTGTPSYGYTFGSGTRLTVV.

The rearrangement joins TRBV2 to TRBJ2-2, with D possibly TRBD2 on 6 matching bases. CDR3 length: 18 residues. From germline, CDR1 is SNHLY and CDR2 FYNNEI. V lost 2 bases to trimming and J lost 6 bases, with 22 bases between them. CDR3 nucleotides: TGTGCCAGCAGTGAACGGGACGCGGGATTAGTTGCCCCCGGGGAGCTGTTTTTT. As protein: CASSERDAGLVAPGELFF.

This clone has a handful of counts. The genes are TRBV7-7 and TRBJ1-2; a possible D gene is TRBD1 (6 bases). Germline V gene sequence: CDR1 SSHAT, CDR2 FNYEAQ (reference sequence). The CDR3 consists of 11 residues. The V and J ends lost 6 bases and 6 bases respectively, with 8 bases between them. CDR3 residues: CASRQGDGYTF. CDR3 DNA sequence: TGTGCCAGCAGACAGGGCGATGGCTACACCTTC.

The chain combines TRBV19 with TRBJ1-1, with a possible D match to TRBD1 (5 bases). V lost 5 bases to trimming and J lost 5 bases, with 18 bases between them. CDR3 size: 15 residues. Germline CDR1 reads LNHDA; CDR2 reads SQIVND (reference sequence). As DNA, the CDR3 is TGTGCCAGTAGTGACCGGGGAGGGGCGGGTACTGAAGCTTTCTTT. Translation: CASSDRGGAGTEAFF. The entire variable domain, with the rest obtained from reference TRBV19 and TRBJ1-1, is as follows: DGGITQSPKYLFRKEGQNVTLSCEQNLNHDAMYWYRQDPGQGLRLIYYSQIVNDFQKGDIAEGYSVSREKKESFPLTVTSAQKNPTAFYLCASSDRGGAGTEAFFGQGTRLTVV.

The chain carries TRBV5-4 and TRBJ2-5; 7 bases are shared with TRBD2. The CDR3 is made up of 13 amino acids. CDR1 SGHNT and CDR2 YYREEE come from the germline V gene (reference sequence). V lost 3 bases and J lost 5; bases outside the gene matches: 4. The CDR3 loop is CASSSGLEETQYF. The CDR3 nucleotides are TGTGCCAGCAGCTCAGGACTAGAGGAGACCCAGTACTTC.

CDR3 sequence: CASSSGQNYGYTF. DNA for the CDR3: TGCGCCAGCAGCTCCGGACAGAACTATGGCTACACCTTC. V usage is TRBV5-1 and J usage is TRBJ1-2; the D gene is possibly TRBD1 (6 bases). CDR1 and CDR2 (germline): SGHRS, YFSETQ. V lost 3 bases and J lost 2, with 8 bases in between. The length of the CDR3 is 13 residues. The complete variable domain, with remaining parts taken from reference TRBV5-1 and TRBJ1-2, reads KAGVTQTPRYLIKTRGQQVTLSCSPISGHRSVSWYQQTPGQGLQFLFEYFSETQRNKGNFPGRFSGRQFSNSRSEMNVSTLELGDSALYLCASSSGQNYGYTFGSGTRLTVV.

CDR3 in DNA: TGCGCCAGCAGCCAAGTCGACAGGGTGAATTCACCCCTCCACTTT. It specifies CASSQVDRVNSPLHF. This rearrangement joins TRBV4-3 to TRBJ1-6; 7 bases line up with TRBD1. Germline V CDR1 and CDR2: LGHNA, YSLEER. The CDR3 has 15 residues. V shed 1 base and J 7 bases; nucleotides not matched to a gene: 4.

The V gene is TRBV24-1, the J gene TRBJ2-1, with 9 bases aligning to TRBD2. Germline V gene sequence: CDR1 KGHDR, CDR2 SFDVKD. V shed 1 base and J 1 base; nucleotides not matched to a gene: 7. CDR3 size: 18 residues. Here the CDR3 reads CATSDLSSGTSSYNEQFF. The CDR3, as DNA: TGTGCCACCAGTGATTTATCTAGCGGGACGTCATCCTACAATGAGCAGTTCTTC.